The rows below give T cell receptor beta chains drawn from one sample of a study of a mutant IDH1 vaccine in newly diagnosed glioma. The antigens for these receptors are not known. The method was immunoSEQ multiplex PCR; TCRdb's version includes in-frame clones alone and lacks a portion of them. The sample contains approximately 62,000 clones, about 88% of which appear only once. This material consisted of PBMCs, taken from a glioma patient whose treatment included an IDH1 peptide vaccine. The receptors come from a man aged 25 to 40 with glioma. Both conserved end residues are part of each CDR3. A D gene is named only where the DNA matches it firmly. A row's size may be missing; if present it is once, few, many or a size class.

DNA,CDR3,D,size,J,V
TGCGCCAGCAGTCTGGCCTGGGCGGTTAACTATGGCTACACCTTC,CASSLAWAVNYGYTF,.,.,TRBJ1-2,TRBV5-1
TGTGCCTGGAGTGTACTAAGGTGGGAGACCCAGTACTTC,CAWSVLRWETQYF,.,.,TRBJ2-5,TRBV30
TGTGCCTGGAGTGTACGAGGGAGCCTGGGCAATCAGCCCCAGCATTTT,CAWSVRGSLGNQPQHF,.,.,TRBJ1-5,TRBV30
TGTGCCAGCAGCTTAGGCCTGGGTTGGCCCCAGCATTTT,CASSLGLGWPQHF,.,.,TRBJ1-5,TRBV11-2
TGTGCCAGTAGTACGATTTTGAACACTGAAGCTTTCTTT,CASSTILNTEAFF,.,.,TRBJ1-1,TRBV19
TGTGCCAGCAGCGCTTCGACGGGACAGGGGACCACCGGGGAGCTGTTTTTT,CASSASTGQGTTGELFF,TRBD1,.,TRBJ2-2,TRBV9
TGTGCCAGCAGTTACTCGGGGGGACTACTAAACGAGCAGTACTTC,CASSYSGGLLNEQYF,TRBD2,once,TRBJ2-7,TRBV6-6
TGTGCCAGCTCACCCTCCCGGGACACCGAGCAGTACTTC,CASSPSRDTEQYF,.,.,TRBJ2-7,TRBV18
TGCGCCAGCAGCCCGAACCCACCCGACAGTTCCCAGCATTTT,CASSPNPPDSSQHF,.,.,TRBJ1-5,TRBV4-1
TGTGCCAGCAGCAAACAGGAGTACACTGAAGCTTTCTTT,CASSKQEYTEAFF,.,.,TRBJ1-1,TRBV14
TGTGCCAGTAGCCCGGGCGATAACGGAGGCTACACCTTC,CASSPGDNGGYTF,.,.,TRBJ1-2,TRBV6-5
TGTGCCAGCAGCTTCAGGGCGACGGGGACTAATGAAAAACTGTTTTTT,CASSFRATGTNEKLFF,.,once,TRBJ1-4,TRBV5-5
TGCAGCGTTGGCGGGACTCGCACAGATACGCAGTATTTT,CSVGGTRTDTQYF,.,.,TRBJ2-3,TRBV29-1
TGTGCCAGCAGTGAGCAGCACAACACTGAAGCTTTCTTT,CASSEQHNTEAFF,.,few,TRBJ1-1,TRBV2